The 7 T cell receptor beta chains in this list originate from one sample, sequenced in a study of shared clonotypes between healthy human individuals. The table came from immunoSEQ multiplex PCR; TCRdb's copy has only in-frame clones and leaves some out. The sample records about 340,000 clones, more than 60% being singletons. Sequencing was carried out using memory CD4+ T cells sorted from blood. Documented subset: CD45RA-negative fraction. These receptors originate from a man aged 30 to 45 in good health.

This chain uses TRBV6-1 with TRBJ2-4, with unresolved D. Germline CDR1 MNHNS, CDR2 SASEGT. The CDR3 extends over 18 amino acids. V was clipped by 0 bases and J by 0 bases, with 15 bases between them. This CDR3 reads CASSEAAFLVLAKNIQYF. The DNA for the CDR3 is TGTGCCAGCAGTGAAGCGGCCTTCCTTGTTCTAGCCAAAAACATTCAGTACTTC.

The chain is built from TRBV28 and TRBJ2-3; D could derive from TRBD1 or TRBD2 (5 bases each). This CDR3 comprises 18 residues. Trimming cost V 5 bases and J 8 bases, with 29 bases left between them. In germline, CDR1 is MDHEN, CDR2 SYDVKM. For the CDR3, the DNA is TGTGCCAGCAGTCCCGGGGCCGGGAAGGCAGAGTGGTGGGTTACGCAGTATTTT. Translated: CASSPGAGKAEWWVTQYF.

This clone appeared a few times. This sequence joins TRBV7-2 and TRBJ2-6, with D perhaps matching TRBD2 (5 bases). The CDR3 length is 13 residues. V was trimmed by 8 bases and J by 0 bases, leaving 5 bases between them. CDR1 is SGHTA and CDR2 is FQGNSA in the germline V gene. The DNA of the CDR3 is TGTGCCAGCGCGGGCTCTGGGGCCAACGTCCTGACTTTC. It yields the protein CASAGSGANVLTF.

The chain recombines TRBV2 with TRBJ1-5; 8 bases align to TRBD1. The CDR3 runs to 20 residues. The J segment lost 0 bases and the V segment lost 1 base, leaving 14 bases of the junction unmatched. Germline CDR1 SNHLY, CDR2 FYNNEI. This CDR3 is CASSEVNIPTGANSNQPQHF. DNA for the CDR3: TGTGCCAGCAGTGAAGTCAACATCCCGACAGGGGCTAATAGCAATCAGCCCCAGCATTTT. Drawing the rest from reference TRBV2 and TRBJ1-5, the complete variable domain is EPEVTQTPSHQVTQMGQEVILRCVPISNHLYFYWYRQILGQKVEFLVSFYNNEISEKSEIFDDQFSVERPDGSNFTLKIRSTKLEDSAMYFCASSEVNIPTGANSNQPQHFGDGTRLSIL.

The chain links TRBV15 to TRBJ2-1, with 9 bases lining up with TRBD1. J gave up 6 bases and V 5 bases, and 8 bases lay outside the gene matches. The CDR3 has 15 residues. Germline V CDR1 and CDR2: LNHNV, YYDKDF (reference sequence). The CDR3 here is CATSSRVTGGNEQFF. The DNA of the CDR3 is TGTGCCACCAGCTCGCGCGTGACAGGGGGCAATGAGCAGTTCTTC.

The rearrangement uses TRBV29-1 and TRBJ2-7; the D is unclear. V shed 2 bases and J shed 3 bases, with 8 bases lying between them. The CDR3 runs 12 residues. Germline assignment: CDR1 SQVTM and CDR2 ANQGSEA. DNA of the CDR3: TGCAGCGTTGAAAACAGCAACTACGAGCAGTACTTC. Amino acid sequence: CSVENSNYEQYF.

The rearrangement uses TRBV27 and TRBJ2-7; D is possibly TRBD2 (6 bases). The germline gives CDR1 MNHEY, CDR2 SMNVEV (reference sequence). The CDR3 has 15 amino acids. V was clipped by 5 bases and J by 2 bases, with 16 bases between them. As DNA, the CDR3 is TGTGCCAGCAGTATCCAAAGCGGGCGCACCTACGAGCAGTACTTC. It is translated as CASSIQSGRTYEQYF.